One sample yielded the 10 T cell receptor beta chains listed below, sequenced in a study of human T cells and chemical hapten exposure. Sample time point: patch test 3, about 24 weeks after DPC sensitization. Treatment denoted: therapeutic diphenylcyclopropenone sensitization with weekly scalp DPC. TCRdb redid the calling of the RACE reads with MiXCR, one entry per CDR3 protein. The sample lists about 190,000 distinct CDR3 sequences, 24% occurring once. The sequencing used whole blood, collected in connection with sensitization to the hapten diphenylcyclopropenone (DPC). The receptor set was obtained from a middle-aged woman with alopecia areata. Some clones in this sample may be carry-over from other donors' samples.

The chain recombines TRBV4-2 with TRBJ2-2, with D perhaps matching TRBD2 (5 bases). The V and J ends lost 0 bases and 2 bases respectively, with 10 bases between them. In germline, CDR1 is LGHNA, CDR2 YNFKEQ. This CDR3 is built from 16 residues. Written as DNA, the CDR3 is TGTGCCAGCAGCCAAGACCCCGGGGTAAACACCGGGGAGCTGTTTTTT. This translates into CASSQDPGVNTGELFF.

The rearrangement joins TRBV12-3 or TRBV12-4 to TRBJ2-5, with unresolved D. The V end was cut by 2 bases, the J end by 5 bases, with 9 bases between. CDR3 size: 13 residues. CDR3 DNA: TGTGCCAGCAGTTTACTAGATTTTGAGACCCAGTACTTC. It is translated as CASSLLDFETQYF.

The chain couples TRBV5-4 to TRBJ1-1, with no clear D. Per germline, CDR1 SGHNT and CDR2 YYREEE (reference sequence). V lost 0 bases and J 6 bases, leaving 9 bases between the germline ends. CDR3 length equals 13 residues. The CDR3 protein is CASSLDPGAEAFF. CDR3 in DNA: TGTGCCAGCAGCTTGGACCCGGGCGCTGAAGCTTTCTTT.

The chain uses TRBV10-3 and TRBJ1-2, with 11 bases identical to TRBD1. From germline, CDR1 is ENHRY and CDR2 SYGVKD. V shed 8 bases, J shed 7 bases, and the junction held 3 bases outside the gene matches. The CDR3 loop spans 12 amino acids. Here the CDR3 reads CAIGQGASGYTF. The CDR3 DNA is TGTGCCATCGGACAGGGGGCAAGTGGCTACACCTTC.

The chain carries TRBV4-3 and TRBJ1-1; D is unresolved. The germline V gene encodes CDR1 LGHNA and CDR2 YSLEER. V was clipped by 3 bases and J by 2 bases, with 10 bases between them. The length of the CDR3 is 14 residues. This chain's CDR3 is CASSHNPGNTEAFF. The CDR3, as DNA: TGCGCCAGCAGCCACAACCCCGGTAACACTGAAGCTTTCTTT.

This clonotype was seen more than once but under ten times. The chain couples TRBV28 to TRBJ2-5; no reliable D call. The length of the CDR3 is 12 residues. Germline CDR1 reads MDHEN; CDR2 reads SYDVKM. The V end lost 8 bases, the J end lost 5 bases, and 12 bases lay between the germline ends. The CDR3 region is CASSWKGETQYF. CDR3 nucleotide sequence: TGTGCCAGCTCGTGGAAGGGTGAGACCCAGTACTTC.

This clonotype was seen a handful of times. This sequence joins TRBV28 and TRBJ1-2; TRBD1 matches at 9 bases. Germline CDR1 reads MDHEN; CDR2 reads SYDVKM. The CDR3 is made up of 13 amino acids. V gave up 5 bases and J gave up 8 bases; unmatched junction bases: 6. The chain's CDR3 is CASSKGQGGGYTF. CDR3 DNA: TGTGCCAGCAGTAAGGGACAGGGTGGGGGCTACACCTTC.

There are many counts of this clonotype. The CDR3 sequence: CSVGTTYEQYF. DNA for the CDR3: TGCAGCGTTGGTACTACCTACGAGCAGTACTTC. This chain links TRBV29-1 with TRBJ2-7; no definite D call. CDR1 and CDR2 (germline): SQVTM, ANQGSEA. The germline V and J ends were trimmed by 4 bases and 2 bases, with 6 bases remaining between them. This CDR3 is 11 amino acids long.

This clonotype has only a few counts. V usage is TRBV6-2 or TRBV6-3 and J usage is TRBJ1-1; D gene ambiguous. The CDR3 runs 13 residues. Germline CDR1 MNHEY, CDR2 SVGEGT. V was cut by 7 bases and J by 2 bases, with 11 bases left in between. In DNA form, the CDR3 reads TGTGCCAGCACCTCGACGGTCAACACTGAAGCTTTCTTT. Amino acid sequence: CASTSTVNTEAFF.

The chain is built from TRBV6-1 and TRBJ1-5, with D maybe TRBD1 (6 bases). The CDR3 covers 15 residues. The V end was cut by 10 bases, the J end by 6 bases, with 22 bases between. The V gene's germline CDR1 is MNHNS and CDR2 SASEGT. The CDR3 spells CATRRAGGDFQPQHF. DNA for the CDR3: TGTGCCACGAGGAGGGCGGGGGGCGATTTTCAGCCCCAGCATTTT.